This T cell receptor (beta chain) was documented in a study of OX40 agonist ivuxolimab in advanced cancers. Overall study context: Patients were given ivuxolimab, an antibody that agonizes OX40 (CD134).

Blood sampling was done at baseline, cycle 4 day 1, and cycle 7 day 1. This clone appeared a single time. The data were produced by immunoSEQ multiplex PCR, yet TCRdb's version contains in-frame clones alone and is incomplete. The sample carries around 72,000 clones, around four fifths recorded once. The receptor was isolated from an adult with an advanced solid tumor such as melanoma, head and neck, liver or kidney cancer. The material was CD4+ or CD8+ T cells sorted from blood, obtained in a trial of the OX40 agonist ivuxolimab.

The CDR3 nucleotides are TGTGCCAGCAGCTTGGTGACAGGGCCGAACACTGAAGCTTTCTTT. This encodes CASSLVTGPNTEAFF. The chain recombines TRBV5-4 with TRBJ1-1; 7 bases are a match to TRBD1. The CDR3 is 15 amino acids. The germline gives CDR1 SGHNT, CDR2 YYREEE (reference sequence). The V and J ends lost 0 bases and 1 base, in that order; junction bases with no gene match: 3.